Below, 3 T cell receptor beta chains from the same sample are listed, as sequenced in a study of blood T cell repertoires in COVID-19 (TCRdb year 2020). Library construction relied on the immunoSEQ multiplex PCR assay. Sourced from immuneACCESS, this table was stored by TCRdb with only in-frame sequences that have V and J called. A share of the clones is absent; for the studies checked, an unresolved V gene accounts for under half, and the remainder has no known explanation. The sample data list 200,000 to 250,000 clones, and approximately 80% of these were observed just once. Of the sample, 6.5% to 9% is held by the ten largest clones. What was sequenced was peripheral blood. These receptors originate from a woman in her fifties or sixties with acute or convalescent COVID-19.

CDR3 protein: CASSLSSRRGESYEQYF. CDR3 nucleotides: TGTGCCAGCAGTTTATCCTCAAGACGGGGGGAAAGTTACGAGCAGTACTTC. The rearrangement uses TRBV28 and TRBJ2-7; 7 nucleotides line up with TRBD2. Germline V gene data show CDR1 as MDHEN and CDR2 as SYDVKM. After removal of 1 base from V and 4 bases from J, the junction contained 13 bases not matched to a gene. The CDR3 length is 17 residues.

The rearrangement uses TRBV19 and TRBJ2-2; D remains unclear. CDR3 size: 14 residues. Per the germline V gene, CDR1 is LNHDA and CDR2 is SQIVND (reference sequence). The ends were cut back, 6 bases at V and 4 bases at J, with 12 bases in the middle. The CDR3 DNA reads as TGTGCCAGTAGACTGGATTGGAGCACCGGGGAGCTGTTTTTT. This encodes CASRLDWSTGELFF. Full variable domain (missing parts from reference TRBV19 and TRBJ2-2): DGGITQSPKYLFRKEGQNVTLSCEQNLNHDAMYWYRQDPGQGLRLIYYSQIVNDFQKGDIAEGYSVSREKKESFPLTVTSAQKNPTAFYLCASRLDWSTGELFFGEGSRLTVL.

The J gene is TRBJ1-2, the V gene TRBV15, with D hard to call. Germline V gene data show CDR1 as LNHNV and CDR2 as YYDKDF (reference sequence). Trimming took off 1 base at V and 7 bases at J, with 10 bases between the two ends. CDR3 length: 13 amino acids. CDR3 coding DNA: TGTGCCACCAGCAGAGTAGCGGCAGGTGGCTACACCTTC. This encodes CATSRVAAGGYTF.